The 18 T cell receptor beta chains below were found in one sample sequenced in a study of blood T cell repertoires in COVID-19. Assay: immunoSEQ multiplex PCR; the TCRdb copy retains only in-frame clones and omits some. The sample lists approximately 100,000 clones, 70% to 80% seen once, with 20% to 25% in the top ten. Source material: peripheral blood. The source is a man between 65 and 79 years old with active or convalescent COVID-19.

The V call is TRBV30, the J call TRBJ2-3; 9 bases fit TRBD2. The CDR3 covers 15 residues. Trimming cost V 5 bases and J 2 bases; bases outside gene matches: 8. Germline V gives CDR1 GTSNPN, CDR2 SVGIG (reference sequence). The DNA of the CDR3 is TGTGCCTGGGAGAGGCGGACTAGCGACACAGATACGCAGTATTTT. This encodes CAWERRTSDTDTQYF.

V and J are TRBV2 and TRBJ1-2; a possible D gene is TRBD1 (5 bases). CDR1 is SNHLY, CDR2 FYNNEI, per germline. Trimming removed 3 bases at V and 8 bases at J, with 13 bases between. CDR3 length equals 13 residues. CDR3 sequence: CASSDPGVGGYTF. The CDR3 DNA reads TGTGCCAGCAGTGACCCGGGGGTCGGGGGCTACACCTTC.

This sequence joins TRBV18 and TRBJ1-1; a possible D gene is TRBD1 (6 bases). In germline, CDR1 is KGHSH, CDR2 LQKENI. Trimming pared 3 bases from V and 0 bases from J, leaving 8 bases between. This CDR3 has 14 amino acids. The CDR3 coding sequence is TGTGCCAGCTCACCTAGGGGGTTGAACACTGAAGCTTTCTTT. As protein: CASSPRGLNTEAFF.

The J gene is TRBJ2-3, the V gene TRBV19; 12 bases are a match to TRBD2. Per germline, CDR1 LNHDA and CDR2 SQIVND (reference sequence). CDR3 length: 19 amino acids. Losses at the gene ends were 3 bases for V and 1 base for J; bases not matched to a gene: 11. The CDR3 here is CASSIWGLAGPSGTDTQYF. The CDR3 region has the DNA TGTGCCAGTAGTATCTGGGGACTAGCGGGCCCCTCTGGCACAGATACGCAGTATTTT.

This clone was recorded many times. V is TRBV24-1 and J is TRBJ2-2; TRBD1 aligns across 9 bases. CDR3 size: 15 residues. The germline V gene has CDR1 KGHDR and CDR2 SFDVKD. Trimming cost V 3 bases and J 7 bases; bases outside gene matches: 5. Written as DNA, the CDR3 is TGTGCCACCAGTGATGCACAGGGGGCGTTCGGGGAGCTGTTTTTT. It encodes CATSDAQGAFGELFF.

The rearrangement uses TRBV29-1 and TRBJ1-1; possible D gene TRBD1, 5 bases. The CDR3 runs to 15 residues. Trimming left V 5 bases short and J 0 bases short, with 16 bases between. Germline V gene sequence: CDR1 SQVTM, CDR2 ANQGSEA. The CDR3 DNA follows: TGCAGCGTTCAGGACATTCTGGGGATGAACACTGAAGCTTTCTTT. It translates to CSVQDILGMNTEAFF.

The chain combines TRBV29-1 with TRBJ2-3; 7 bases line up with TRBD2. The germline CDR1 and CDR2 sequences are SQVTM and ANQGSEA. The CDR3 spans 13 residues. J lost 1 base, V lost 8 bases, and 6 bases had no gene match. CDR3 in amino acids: CSCGLGGTDTQYF. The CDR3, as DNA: TGCAGCTGTGGACTAGGGGGCACAGATACGCAGTATTTT.

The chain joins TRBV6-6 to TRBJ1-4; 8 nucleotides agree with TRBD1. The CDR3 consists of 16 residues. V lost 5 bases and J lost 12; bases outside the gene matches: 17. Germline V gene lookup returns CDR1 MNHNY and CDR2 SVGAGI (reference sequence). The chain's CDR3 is CASSQPHSPGGVELFF. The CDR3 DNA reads TGTGCCAGCAGTCAACCCCACTCCCCAGGGGGCGTAGAACTGTTTTTT.

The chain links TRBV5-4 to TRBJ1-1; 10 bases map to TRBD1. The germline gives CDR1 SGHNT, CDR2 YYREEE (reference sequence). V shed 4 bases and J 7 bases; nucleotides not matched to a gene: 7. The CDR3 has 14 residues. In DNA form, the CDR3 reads TGTGCCAGCAGCCCGGGACAGGGGATGGATGAAGCTTTCTTT. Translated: CASSPGQGMDEAFF.

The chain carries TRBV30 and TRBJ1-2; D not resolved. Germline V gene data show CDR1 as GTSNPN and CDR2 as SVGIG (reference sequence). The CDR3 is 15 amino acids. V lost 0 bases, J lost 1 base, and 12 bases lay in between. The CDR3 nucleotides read TGTGCCTGGAGTGTAGGCAGGCGAGATAACTATGGCTACACCTTC. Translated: CAWSVGRRDNYGYTF.

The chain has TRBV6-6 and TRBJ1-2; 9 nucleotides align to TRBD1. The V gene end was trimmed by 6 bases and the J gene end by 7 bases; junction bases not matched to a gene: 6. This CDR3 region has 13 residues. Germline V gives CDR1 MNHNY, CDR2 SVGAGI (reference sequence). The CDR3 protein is CASSRDRVGGYTF. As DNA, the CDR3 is TGTGCCAGCAGCCGGGACAGGGTGGGTGGCTACACCTTC.

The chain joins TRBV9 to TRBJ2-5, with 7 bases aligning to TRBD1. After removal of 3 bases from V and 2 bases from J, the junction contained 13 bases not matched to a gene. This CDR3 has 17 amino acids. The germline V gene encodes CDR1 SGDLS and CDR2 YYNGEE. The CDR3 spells CASSGGAGGIQQETQYF. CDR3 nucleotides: TGTGCCAGCAGCGGAGGGGCAGGGGGTATTCAGCAAGAGACCCAGTACTTC.

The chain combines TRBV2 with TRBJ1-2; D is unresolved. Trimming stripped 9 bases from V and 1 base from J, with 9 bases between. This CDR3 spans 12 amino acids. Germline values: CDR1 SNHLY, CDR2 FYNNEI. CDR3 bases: TGTGCCAGTGTCGGGGTTAACTATGGCTACACCTTC. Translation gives CASVGVNYGYTF.

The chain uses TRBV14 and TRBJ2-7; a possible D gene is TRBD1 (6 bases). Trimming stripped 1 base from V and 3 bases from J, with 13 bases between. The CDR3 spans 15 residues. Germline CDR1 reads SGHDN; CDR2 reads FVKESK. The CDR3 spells CASSQARGLSYEQYF. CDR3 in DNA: TGTGCCAGCAGCCAAGCCAGGGGCCTGAGCTACGAGCAGTACTTC.

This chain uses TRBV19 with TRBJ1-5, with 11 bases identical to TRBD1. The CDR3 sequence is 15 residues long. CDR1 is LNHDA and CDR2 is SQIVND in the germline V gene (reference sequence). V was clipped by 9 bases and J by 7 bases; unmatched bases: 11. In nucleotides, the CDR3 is TGTGCCAGCTCGACCAGGACAGGGGGCTGGCAGCCCCAGCATTTT. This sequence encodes CASSTRTGGWQPQHF.

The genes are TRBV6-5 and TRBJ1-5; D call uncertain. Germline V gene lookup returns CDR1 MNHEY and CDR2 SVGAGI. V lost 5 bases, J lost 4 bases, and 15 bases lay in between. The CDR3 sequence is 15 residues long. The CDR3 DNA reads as TGTGCCAGCAGTCGGAGTCGGGGAGGGAATCAGCCCCAGCATTTT. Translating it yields CASSRSRGGNQPQHF.

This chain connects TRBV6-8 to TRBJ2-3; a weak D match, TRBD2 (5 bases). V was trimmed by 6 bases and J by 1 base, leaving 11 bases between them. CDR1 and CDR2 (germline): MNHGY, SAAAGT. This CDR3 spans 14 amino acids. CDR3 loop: CASRSGSGTDTQYF. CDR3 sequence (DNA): TGTGCCAGCAGAAGTGGGAGTGGCACAGATACGCAGTATTTT.

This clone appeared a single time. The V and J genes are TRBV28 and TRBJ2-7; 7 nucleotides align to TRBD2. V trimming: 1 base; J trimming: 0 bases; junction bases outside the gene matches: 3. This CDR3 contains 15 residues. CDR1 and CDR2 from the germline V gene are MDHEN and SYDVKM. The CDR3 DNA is TGTGCCAGCAGTTTATCGGGCGGGAGCTCCTACGAGCAGTACTTC. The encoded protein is CASSLSGGSSYEQYF.